These T cell receptor beta chains were read from a single sample in a study of cytomegalovirus exposure and HLA in healthy donors. Assay used: immunoSEQ multiplex PCR; TCRdb lists only in-frame clones, some missing. This table has 90,000 to 150,000 clones, about 82% appearing once. Sequencing was done on a sample of PBMCs. These receptors all come from a man younger than 35 in good health and CMV-seronegative. Each CDR3 is given with its conserved first and last residue. The order of the fields is J gene, V gene, CDR3 protein.

>TRBJ2-7|TRBV2
CASRRTSGDLYEQYF
>TRBJ1-5|TRBV27
CATRPGLSNQPQHF
>TRBJ1-5|TRBV27
CASSPRRGFQPQHF
>TRBJ2-1|TRBV27
CASTQRGYNEQFF
>TRBJ2-3|TRBV6-1
CASRDSSTDTQYF
>TRBJ1-5|TRBV6-5
CASSSRQGLNQPQHF
>TRBJ2-7|TRBV7-2
CASSPSYEQYF
>TRBJ2-5|TRBV4-1
CASSQVAEGSETQYF
>TRBJ2-1|TRBV30
CAWTAGSVYNEQFF
>TRBJ1-1|TRBV2
CASTATVAFF
>TRBJ2-1|TRBV14
CASSQALAGIHNEQFF
>TRBJ2-7|TRBV6-6
CASSYYRGPRHEQYF
>TRBJ2-3|TRBV4-2
CASSQDPPDTQYF
>TRBJ2-1|TRBV10-2
CASSEGRGQGGNEQFF
>TRBJ1-2|TRBV5-6
CATKTVYSNYGYTF
>TRBJ1-3|TRBV5-1
CASSPWGDRRPNTIYF
>TRBJ2-5|TRBV25-1
CASSDRSGGMYQETQYF
>TRBJ2-6|TRBV11-2
CASSLGTRSHGANVLTF
>TRBJ2-4|TRBV25-1
CATSLTGAKNIQYF
>TRBJ2-7|TRBV6-5
CASSYRARDEQYF
>TRBJ1-1|TRBV7-9
CASSSNTGAPGGTEAFF
>TRBJ2-1|TRBV29-1
CSVPQGSLGNEQFF
>TRBJ1-5|TRBV29-1
CSVESQPQHF
>TRBJ2-7|TRBV27
CASSLLAGVKHEQYF
>TRBJ1-4|TRBV5-1
CASSLGGAATNEKLFF
>TRBJ1-3|TRBV7-9
CASSLVGTAGGTVSIYF
>TRBJ2-3|TRBV4-1
CASSQSAGVIDTQYF
>TRBJ2-1|TRBV5-5
CASSLGQGALSPYNEQFF
>TRBJ2-5|TRBV10-3
CAISAASGDQETQYF
>TRBJ2-7|TRBV30
CAWSVRGLSYEQYF
>TRBJ1-2|TRBV5-5
CASSLGSRANYGYTF
>TRBJ2-7|TRBV10-1
CASSESTYEQYF
>TRBJ1-1|TRBV6-1
CASSETQGQDTEAFF
>TRBJ2-1|TRBV5-4
CASSRERTSSYNEQFF
>TRBJ2-2|TRBV4-1
CASSQVPVRNTGELFF
>TRBJ2-1|TRBV2
CASSVSSAPFF
>TRBJ2-1|TRBV13
CASSAYKRASGRTQYNEQFF
>TRBJ2-5|TRBV7-2
CASSLVDRSQETQYF
>TRBJ1-4|TRBV6-5
CASSYSRLSEKLFF
>TRBJ2-1|TRBV11-3
CASSLGAGFAYNEQFF
>TRBJ2-3|TRBV5-1
CASSRRGQDTDTQYF
>TRBJ2-1|TRBV6-5
CASTKYRALYNEQFF
>TRBJ1-1|TRBV6-5
CASKRDRAMNTEAFF
>TRBJ2-3|TRBV5-8
CASSDSTATSTDTQYF
>TRBJ1-2|TRBV5-4
CASSLGHRGIANYGYTF
>TRBJ1-2|TRBV7-2
CASSLDPFGENYGYTF
>TRBJ2-7|TRBV25-1
CASSPAAEGLEQYF
>TRBJ1-1|TRBV29-1
CSVEEGGGEAFF
>TRBJ2-3|TRBV5-1
CASSVGQTDTQYF
>TRBJ2-1|TRBV7-6
CASRSGGSYNEQFF